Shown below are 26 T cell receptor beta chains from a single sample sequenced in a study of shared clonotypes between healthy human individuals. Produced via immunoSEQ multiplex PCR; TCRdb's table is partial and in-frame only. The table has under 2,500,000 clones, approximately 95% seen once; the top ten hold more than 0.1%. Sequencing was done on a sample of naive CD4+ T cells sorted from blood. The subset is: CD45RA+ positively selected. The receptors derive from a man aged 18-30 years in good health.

The chain's CDR3 is CASSTGQVANYGYTF. Here the CDR3 DNA reads TGCGCCAGCAGCACAGGACAGGTCGCTAACTATGGCTACACCTTC. The V call is TRBV5-1, the J call TRBJ1-2, with 7 bases lining up with TRBD1. Germline CDR1 is SGHRS and CDR2 is YFSETQ. The length of the CDR3 is 15 residues. V trimming: 4 bases; J trimming: 0 bases; junction bases outside the gene matches: 6.

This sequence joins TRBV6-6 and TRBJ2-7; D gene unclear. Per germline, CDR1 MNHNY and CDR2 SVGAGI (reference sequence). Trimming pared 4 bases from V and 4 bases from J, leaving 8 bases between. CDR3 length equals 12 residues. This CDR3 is CASSSQNYEQYF. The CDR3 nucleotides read TGTGCCAGCAGTTCGCAAAATTACGAGCAGTACTTC.

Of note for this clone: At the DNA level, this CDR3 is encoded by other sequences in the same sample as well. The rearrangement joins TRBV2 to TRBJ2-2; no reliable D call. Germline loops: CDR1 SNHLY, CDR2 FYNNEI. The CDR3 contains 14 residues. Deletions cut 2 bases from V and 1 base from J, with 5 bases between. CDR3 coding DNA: TGTGCCAGCAGTGAATTTCGGAACACCGGGGAGCTGTTTTTT. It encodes CASSEFRNTGELFF.

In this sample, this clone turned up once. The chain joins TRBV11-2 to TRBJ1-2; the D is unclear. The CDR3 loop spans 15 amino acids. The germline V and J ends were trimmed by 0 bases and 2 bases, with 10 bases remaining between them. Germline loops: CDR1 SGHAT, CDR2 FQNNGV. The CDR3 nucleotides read TGTGCCAGCAGCTTAGATTGGCTTACGAACTATGGCTACACCTTC. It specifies CASSLDWLTNYGYTF. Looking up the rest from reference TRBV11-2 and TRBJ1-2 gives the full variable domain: EAGVAQSPRYKIIEKRQSVAFWCNPISGHATLYWYQQILGQGPKLLIQFQNNGVVDDSQLPKDRFSAERLKGVDSTLKIQPAKLEDSAVYLCASSLDWLTNYGYTFGSGTRLTVV.

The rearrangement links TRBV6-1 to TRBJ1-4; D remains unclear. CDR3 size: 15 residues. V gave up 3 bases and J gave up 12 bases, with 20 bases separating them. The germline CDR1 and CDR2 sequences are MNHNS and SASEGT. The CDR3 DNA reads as TGTGCCAGCAGTGACGGTAAACTCGGGGAAGTTGAACTGTTTTTT. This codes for CASSDGKLGEVELFF.

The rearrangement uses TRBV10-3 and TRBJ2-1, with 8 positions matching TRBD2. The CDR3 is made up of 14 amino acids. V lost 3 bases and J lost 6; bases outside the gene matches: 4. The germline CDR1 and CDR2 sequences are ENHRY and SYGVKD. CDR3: CAISEVAGINEQFF. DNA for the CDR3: TGTGCCATCAGTGAAGTAGCGGGGATCAATGAGCAGTTCTTC.

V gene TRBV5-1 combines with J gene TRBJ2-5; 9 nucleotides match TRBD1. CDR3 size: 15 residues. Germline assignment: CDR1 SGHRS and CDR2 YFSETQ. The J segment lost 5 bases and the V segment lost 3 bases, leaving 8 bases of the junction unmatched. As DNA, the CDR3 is TGCGCCAGCAGCTCGGGACAGGGAGTCAGGGAGACCCAGTACTTC. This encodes CASSSGQGVRETQYF. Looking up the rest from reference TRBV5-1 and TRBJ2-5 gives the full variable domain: KAGVTQTPRYLIKTRGQQVTLSCSPISGHRSVSWYQQTPGQGLQFLFEYFSETQRNKGNFPGRFSGRQFSNSRSEMNVSTLELGDSALYLCASSSGQGVRETQYFGPGTRLLVL.

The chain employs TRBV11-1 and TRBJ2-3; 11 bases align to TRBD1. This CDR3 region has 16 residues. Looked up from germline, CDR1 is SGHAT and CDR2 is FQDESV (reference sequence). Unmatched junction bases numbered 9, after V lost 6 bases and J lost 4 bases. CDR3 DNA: TGTGCCAGCAGGTTGGGGACAGGGGGGGCCCCAGATACGCAGTATTTT. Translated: CASRLGTGGAPDTQYF.

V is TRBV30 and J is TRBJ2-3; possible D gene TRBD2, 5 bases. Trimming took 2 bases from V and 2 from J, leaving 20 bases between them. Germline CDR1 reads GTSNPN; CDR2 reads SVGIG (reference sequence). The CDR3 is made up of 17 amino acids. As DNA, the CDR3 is TGTGCCTGGAGTAGGTTGAGGGTTCGTCCTTACACAGATACGCAGTATTTT. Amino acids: CAWSRLRVRPYTDTQYF.

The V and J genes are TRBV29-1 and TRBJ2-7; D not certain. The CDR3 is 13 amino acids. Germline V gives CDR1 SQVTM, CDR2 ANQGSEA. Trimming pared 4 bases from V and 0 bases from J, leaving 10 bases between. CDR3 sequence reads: CSVVTILSYEQYF. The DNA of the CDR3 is TGCAGCGTTGTTACAATCCTCTCCTACGAGCAGTACTTC.

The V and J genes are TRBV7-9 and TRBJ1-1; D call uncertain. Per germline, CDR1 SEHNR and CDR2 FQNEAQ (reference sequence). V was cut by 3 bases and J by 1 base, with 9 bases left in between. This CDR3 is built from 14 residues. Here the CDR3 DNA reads TGTGCCAGCAGCTTCTCTGGAGCGAACACTGAAGCTTTCTTT. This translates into CASSFSGANTEAFF.

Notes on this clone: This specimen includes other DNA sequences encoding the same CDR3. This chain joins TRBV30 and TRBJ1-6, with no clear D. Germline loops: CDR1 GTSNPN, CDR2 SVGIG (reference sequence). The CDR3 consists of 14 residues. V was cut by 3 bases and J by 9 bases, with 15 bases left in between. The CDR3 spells CAWRTRASSSPLHF. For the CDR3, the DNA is TGTGCCTGGAGAACCCGAGCCTCGAGTTCACCCCTCCACTTT. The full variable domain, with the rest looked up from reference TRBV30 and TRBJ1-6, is SQTIHQWPATLVQPVGSPLSLECTVEGTSNPNLYWYRQAAGRGLQLLFYSVGIGQISSEVPQNLSASRPQDRQFILSSKKLLLSDSGFYLCAWRTRASSSPLHFGNGTRLTVT.

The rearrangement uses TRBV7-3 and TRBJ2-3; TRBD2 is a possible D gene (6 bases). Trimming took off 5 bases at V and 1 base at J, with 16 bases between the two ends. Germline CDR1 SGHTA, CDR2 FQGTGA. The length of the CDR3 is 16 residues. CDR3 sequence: CASSLLGGPGTDTQYF. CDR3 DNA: TGTGCCAGCAGCCTACTGGGGGGACCAGGCACAGATACGCAGTATTTT.

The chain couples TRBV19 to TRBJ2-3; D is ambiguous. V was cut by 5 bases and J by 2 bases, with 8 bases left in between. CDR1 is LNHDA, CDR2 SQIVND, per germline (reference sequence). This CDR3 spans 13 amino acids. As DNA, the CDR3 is TGTGCCAGTAGTCCAAGACCCACAGATACGCAGTATTTT. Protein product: CASSPRPTDTQYF. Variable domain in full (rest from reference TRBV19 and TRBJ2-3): DGGITQSPKYLFRKEGQNVTLSCEQNLNHDAMYWYRQDPGQGLRLIYYSQIVNDFQKGDIAEGYSVSREKKESFPLTVTSAQKNPTAFYLCASSPRPTDTQYFGPGTRLTVL.

The CDR3 region has the DNA TGTGCCAGCAGGAAGACAGGGTTCAATTCACCCCTCCACTTT. Amino acid sequence: CASRKTGFNSPLHF. The chain employs TRBV27 and TRBJ1-6, with TRBD1 matching over 7 bases. V lost 6 bases, J lost 7 bases, and 6 bases stayed unmatched. The V gene's germline CDR1 is MNHEY and CDR2 SMNVEV (reference sequence). This CDR3 spans 14 amino acids.

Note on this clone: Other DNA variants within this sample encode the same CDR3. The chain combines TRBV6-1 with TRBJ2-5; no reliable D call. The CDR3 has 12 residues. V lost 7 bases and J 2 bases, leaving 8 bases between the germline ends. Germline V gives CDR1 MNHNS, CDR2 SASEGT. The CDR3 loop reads CASTSRQETQYF. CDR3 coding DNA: TGTGCCAGCACGAGCAGGCAAGAGACCCAGTACTTC.

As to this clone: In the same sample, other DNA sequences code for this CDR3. CDR3 in amino acids: CAISDGRDSYEQYF. The CDR3 region has the DNA TGTGCCATCAGTGACGGACGGGACTCCTACGAGCAGTACTTC. The chain employs TRBV10-3 and TRBJ2-7; D is perhaps TRBD2 (5 bases). V was pared by 3 bases and J by 0 bases, with 9 bases between. CDR3 size: 14 residues. Per the germline V gene, CDR1 is ENHRY and CDR2 is SYGVKD.

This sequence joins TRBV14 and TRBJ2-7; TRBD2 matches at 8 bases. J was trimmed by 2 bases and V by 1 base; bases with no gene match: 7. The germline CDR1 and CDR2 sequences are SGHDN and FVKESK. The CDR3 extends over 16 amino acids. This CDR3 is CASSQALGLAPYEQYF. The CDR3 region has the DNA TGTGCCAGCAGCCAAGCGCTCGGACTAGCCCCCTACGAGCAGTACTTC. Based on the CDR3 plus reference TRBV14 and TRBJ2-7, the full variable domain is EAGVTQFPSHSVIEKGQTVTLRCDPISGHDNLYWYRRVMGKEIKFLLHFVKESKQDESGMPNNRFLAERTGGTYSTLKVQPAELEDSGVYFCASSQALGLAPYEQYFGPGTRLTVT.

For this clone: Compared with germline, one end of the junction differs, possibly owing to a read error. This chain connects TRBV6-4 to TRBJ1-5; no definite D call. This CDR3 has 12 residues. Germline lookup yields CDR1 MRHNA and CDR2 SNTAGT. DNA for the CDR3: TGCGCCAAGCTCGGCGGGGTACAGCCCCAGCATTTT. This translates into CAKLGGVQPQHF.

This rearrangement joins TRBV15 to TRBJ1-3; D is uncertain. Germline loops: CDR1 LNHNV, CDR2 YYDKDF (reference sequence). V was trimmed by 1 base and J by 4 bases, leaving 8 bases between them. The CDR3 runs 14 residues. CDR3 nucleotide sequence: TGTGCCACCAGCAGAGGCGGTTGGGGAAACACCATATATTTT. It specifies CATSRGGWGNTIYF.

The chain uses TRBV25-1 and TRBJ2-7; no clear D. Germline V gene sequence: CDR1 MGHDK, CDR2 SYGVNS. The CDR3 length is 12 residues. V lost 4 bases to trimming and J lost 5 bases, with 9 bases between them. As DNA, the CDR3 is TGTGCCAGCAGTGCTACCATACACGAGCAGTACTTC. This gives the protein CASSATIHEQYF.

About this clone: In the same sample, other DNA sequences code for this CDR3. CDR3 residues: CASSTERGQPQHF. CDR3 nucleotides: TGTGCCAGTAGTACCGAGAGGGGACAGCCCCAGCATTTT. This chain uses TRBV19 with TRBJ1-5; TRBD1 is a possible D gene (5 bases). Per germline, CDR1 LNHDA and CDR2 SQIVND (reference sequence). V shed 4 bases and J shed 7 bases, with 11 bases lying between them. The CDR3 is 13 amino acids. Full variable domain (remainder filled in from reference TRBV19 and TRBJ1-5): DGGITQSPKYLFRKEGQNVTLSCEQNLNHDAMYWYRQDPGQGLRLIYYSQIVNDFQKGDIAEGYSVSREKKESFPLTVTSAQKNPTAFYLCASSTERGQPQHFGDGTRLSIL.

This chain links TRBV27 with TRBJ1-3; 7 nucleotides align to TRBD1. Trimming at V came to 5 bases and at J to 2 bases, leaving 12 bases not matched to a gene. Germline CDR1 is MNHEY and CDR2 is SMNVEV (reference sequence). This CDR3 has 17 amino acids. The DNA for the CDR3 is TGTGCCAGCAGTCCAACACACCCCGACAGGGCTGGAAACACCATATATTTT. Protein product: CASSPTHPDRAGNTIYF.

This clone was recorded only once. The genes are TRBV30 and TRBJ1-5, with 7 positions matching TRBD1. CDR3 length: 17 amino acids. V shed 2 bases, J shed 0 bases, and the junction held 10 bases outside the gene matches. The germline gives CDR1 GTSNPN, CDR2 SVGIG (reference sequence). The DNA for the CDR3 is TGTGCCTGGAGTTTGGACAGGAGATTTTATAGCAATCAGCCCCAGCATTTT. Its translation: CAWSLDRRFYSNQPQHF. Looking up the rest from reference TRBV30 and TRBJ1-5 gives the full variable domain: SQTIHQWPATLVQPVGSPLSLECTVEGTSNPNLYWYRQAAGRGLQLLFYSVGIGQISSEVPQNLSASRPQDRQFILSSKKLLLSDSGFYLCAWSLDRRFYSNQPQHFGDGTRLSIL.

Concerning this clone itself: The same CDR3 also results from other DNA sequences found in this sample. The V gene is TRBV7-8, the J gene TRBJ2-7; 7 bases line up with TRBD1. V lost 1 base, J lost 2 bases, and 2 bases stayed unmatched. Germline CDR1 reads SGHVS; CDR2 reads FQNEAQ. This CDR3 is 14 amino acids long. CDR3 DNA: TGTGCCAGCAGCTTAGGGCAGGGGGCCTACGAGCAGTACTTC. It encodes CASSLGQGAYEQYF.

The CDR3 spells CASSQGLAGAQETQYF. Written as DNA, the CDR3 is TGTGCCAGCAGCCAAGGACTAGCGGGAGCCCAAGAGACCCAGTACTTC. The chain has TRBV14 and TRBJ2-5; 12 bases are shared with TRBD2. The CDR3 has 16 residues. Per the germline V gene, CDR1 is SGHDN and CDR2 is FVKESK. V lost 1 base, J lost 1 base, and 1 base stayed unmatched. Combining the CDR3 with reference TRBV14 and TRBJ2-5 gives the whole variable domain EAGVTQFPSHSVIEKGQTVTLRCDPISGHDNLYWYRRVMGKEIKFLLHFVKESKQDESGMPNNRFLAERTGGTYSTLKVQPAELEDSGVYFCASSQGLAGAQETQYFGPGTRLLVL.